This TCR beta chain was sequenced for a study of graft-versus-host responses after intestinal transplantation. Overall study: Tacrolimus and steroids were given for two to four years to all recipients after anti-thymocyte globulin induction.

The table came from immunoSEQ multiplex PCR; TCRdb's copy has only in-frame clones and leaves some out. The sample records about 94,000 clones, roughly 90% being singletons. Regarding the study as a whole: Recipient bone marrow held GvH clones, some seen earlier in ileum or blood. Circulating GvH clones peaking coincided with falling HvG clones soon after transplant. Those patients showing graft-donor T cell macrochimerism displayed high graft-versus-host to host-versus-graft clonal ratios in allografts.

Comment on this clone: What it binds is not known.

Germline CDR1 LNHDA, CDR2 SQIVND (reference sequence). The V and J ends lost 3 bases and 2 bases respectively, with 8 bases between them. CDR3 length: 14 residues. The sequencing here drew on unstimulated CD8+ T cells sorted from spleen or lymph node cells, taken before intestinal transplant. The clonotype was recovered from a human donor who received an intestinal transplant. The chain joins TRBV19 to TRBJ2-1, with TRBD2 as a possible D gene (5 bases). The CDR3 sequence: CASSISVTYNEQFF. CDR3 nucleotide sequence: TGTGCCAGTAGTATTAGCGTAACCTACAATGAGCAGTTCTTC. Based on the CDR3 plus reference TRBV19 and TRBJ2-1, the full variable domain is DGGITQSPKYLFRKEGQNVTLSCEQNLNHDAMYWYRQDPGQGLRLIYYSQIVNDFQKGDIAEGYSVSREKKESFPLTVTSAQKNPTAFYLCASSISVTYNEQFFGPGTRLTVL.